This TCR beta chain originates from a study of Graves' ophthalmopathy and Graves' hyperthyroidism (dated by TCRdb to 2016 to 2019). About the full investigation: Peripheral blood samples were taken at the time of initial diagnosis, before any treatment was given. To tell Graves' ophthalmopathy apart from Graves' hyperthyroidism, and to predict which patients would progress to ophthalmopathy, the study relied on TCR beta repertoire signatures. In total, under 150 blood samples were TCR-sequenced: 40 to 45 ophthalmopathy, 75 hyperthyroidism and some 17 hyperthyroidism-to-ophthalmopathy patients. A discovery set of 100 patients (43 ophthalmopathy, about 55 stable hyperthyroidism) was enrolled to explore V-J signatures distinguishing ophthalmopathy from hyperthyroidism. An independent validation cohort was composed of 18 hyperthyroidism patients and 17 patients who later progressed from hyperthyroidism to ophthalmopathy. In six hyperthyroidism patients, T-cell repertoires of thyroid tissue and blood were compared. Once sampling was done, hyperthyroidism patients were given methimazole at a starting dose of 30 mg daily, while ophthalmopathy patients were given high-dose intravenous methylprednisolone.

A single count supports this clonotype. It has no known antigen specificity. It has no much larger one-base neighbor in the sample; base qualities were not kept. One read is thin evidence. The full study reports these points: In validation, the model predicted ophthalmopathy progression with 55% to 71% sensitivity and approximately 78% specificity; about a dozen predicted patients were CT-confirmed with GO in a median of about 6.2 months. Sample size was not statistically predetermined, and group allocation was not concealed from the investigators. In cross-validation, the 13-signature model distinguished ophthalmopathy from stable hyperthyroidism with approximately 88% sensitivity and almost 83% specificity, and in the test set the corresponding values were 80% and 75%. Most of the expanded thyroid clonotypes with a frequency above 0.001 were also detected in blood, and it was suggested that the thyroid immune response may be reflected by blood repertoires.

The ophthalmopathy patients had moderately to severely active disease, with a Clinical Activity Score of 3 or higher, a NOSPECS grade of 4 or higher, and a disease duration of less than 3 months. Patients with other autoimmune diseases, uncontrolled infections, pregnancy or lactation were excluded. Clinical symptoms, serum thyroxine, TRAb, thyroid ultrasound and orbital computed tomography formed the basis of the diagnosis. PBMCs were isolated from approximately 10 ml of fresh peripheral blood by Ficoll-Paque density gradient centrifugation. Total RNA was extracted with Trizol reagent and quality-checked on an Agilent 2100 Bioanalyzer. For repertoire sequencing, TCR beta CDR3 regions were amplified from RNA transcripts. HTBI primers and the Qiagen OneStep RT-PCR kit were used in a first-round RT-PCR, which was followed by a second-round multiplex PCR, size selection and purification. The libraries underwent paired-end sequencing with 100 bp reads on an Illumina HiSeq2000. The source study handled its data this way. SOAPnuke was used for read processing, and reads with adapters, uncalled bases, a mean Phred below 15, or no exact constant-primer or identifier match were discarded. COPE v1.2.5 was used to merge the high-quality paired reads. Clonotypes were defined as unique nucleotide sequences and were aligned to IMGT TRB V, D and J references using MiTCR v1.1. The analysis was limited to V-J combinations with a frequency above 0.0001, which together covered 99% to 99.2% of the repertoires. For each V-J combination, a TCR clonal expansion and chaos score was defined as F50 clonal expansion divided by the chaos observed in the TCRdist matrix. Welch's t-statistics and random forest were used to reduce features to about a dozen V-J combinations, which were fed into a naive Bayes classifier. Thyroid-blood repertoire similarity was quantified with the Morisita-Horn index. TCRdb trimmed the raw reads at Q25, called clones with MiXCR and kept productive beta chains. Duplicate CDR3 protein sequences are folded into a single record with the most common DNA and genes. The V and J calls follow TCRdb's processing rather than the paper's. For this sample there are almost 750,000 distinct CDR3 sequences; approximately 40% appear just once. The ten top clones hold roughly 45% of the sample.

CDR1 and CDR2 are read off the germline V gene (reference sequence) as LNHNV and YYDKDF. Trimming removed 1 base from V and 8 bases from J; the gene matches leave 5 bases unexplained. The CDR3 runs 14 amino acids, cysteine and phenylalanine included. The sequence is cut down to CDR3 DNA, 42 bases in frame from base 1. This clonotype was obtained from an adult man with Graves' ophthalmopathy. Sequenced material: peripheral blood. The chain was built from TRBV15 and TRBJ1-2, and 9 junctional nucleotides match TRBD1. The DNA sequence is as follows: TGTGCCACCAGCAGAGCCGGGACAGGGATCGGCTACACCTTC. Its protein product is CATSRAGTGIGYTF.